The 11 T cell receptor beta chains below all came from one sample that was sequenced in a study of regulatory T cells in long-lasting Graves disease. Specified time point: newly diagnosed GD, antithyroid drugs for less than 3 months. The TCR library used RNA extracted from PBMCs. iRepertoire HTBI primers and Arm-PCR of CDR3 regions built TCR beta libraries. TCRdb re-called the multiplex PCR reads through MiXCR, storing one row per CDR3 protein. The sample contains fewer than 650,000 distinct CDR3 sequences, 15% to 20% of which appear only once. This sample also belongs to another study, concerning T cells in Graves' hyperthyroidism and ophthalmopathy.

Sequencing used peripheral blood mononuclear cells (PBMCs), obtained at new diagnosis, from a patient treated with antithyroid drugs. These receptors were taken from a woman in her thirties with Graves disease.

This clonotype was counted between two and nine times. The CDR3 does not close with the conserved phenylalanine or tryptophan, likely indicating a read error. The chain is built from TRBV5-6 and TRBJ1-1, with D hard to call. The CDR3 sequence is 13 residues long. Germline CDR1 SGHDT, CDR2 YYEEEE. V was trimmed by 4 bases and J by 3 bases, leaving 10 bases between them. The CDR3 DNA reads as TGTGCCAGCAGCCTAGGATGGTACACTGAAGCTTTCCTT. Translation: CASSLGWYTEAFL.

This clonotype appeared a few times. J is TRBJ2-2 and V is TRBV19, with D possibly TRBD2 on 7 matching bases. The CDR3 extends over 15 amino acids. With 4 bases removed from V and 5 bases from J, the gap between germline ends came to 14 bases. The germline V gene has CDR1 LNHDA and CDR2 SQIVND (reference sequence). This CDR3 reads CASSKGDYPTGELFF. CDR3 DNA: TGTGCCAGTAGTAAGGGGGACTACCCGACCGGGGAGCTGTTTTTT.

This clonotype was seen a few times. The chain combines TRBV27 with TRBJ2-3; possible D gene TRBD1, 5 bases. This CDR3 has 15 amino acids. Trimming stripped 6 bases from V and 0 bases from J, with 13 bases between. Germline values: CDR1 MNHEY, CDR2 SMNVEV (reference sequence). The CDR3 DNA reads TGTGCCAGCAGCCGCAGGGTGGGAAGCACAGATACGCAGTATTTT. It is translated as CASSRRVGSTDTQYF.

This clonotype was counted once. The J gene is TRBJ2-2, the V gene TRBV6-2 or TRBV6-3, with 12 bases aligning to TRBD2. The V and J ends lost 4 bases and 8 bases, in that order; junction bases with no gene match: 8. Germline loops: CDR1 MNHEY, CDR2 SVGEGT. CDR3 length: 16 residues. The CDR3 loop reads CASSFLAGGFRGELFF. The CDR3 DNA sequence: TGTGCCAGCAGTTTCCTAGCGGGAGGGTTTAGGGGGGAGCTGTTTTTT.

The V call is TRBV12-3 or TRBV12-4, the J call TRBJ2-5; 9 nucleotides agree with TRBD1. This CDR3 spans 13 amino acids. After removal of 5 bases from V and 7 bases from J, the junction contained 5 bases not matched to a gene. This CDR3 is CASSPGQGRTQYF. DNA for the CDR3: TGTGCCAGCAGTCCCGGACAGGGGAGGACCCAGTACTTC.

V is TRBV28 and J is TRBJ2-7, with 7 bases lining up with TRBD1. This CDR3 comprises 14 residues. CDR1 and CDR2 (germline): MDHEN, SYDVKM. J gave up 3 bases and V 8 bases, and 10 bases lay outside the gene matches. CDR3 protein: CASRRQGIRYEQYF. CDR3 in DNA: TGTGCCAGCCGTCGACAGGGCATTCGCTACGAGCAGTACTTC.

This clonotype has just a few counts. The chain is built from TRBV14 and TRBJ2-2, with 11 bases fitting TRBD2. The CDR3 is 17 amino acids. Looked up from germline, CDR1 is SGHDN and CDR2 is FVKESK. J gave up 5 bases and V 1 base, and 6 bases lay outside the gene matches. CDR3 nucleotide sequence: TGTGCCAGCAGCCAAGTTGCACTAGCGGGAGTTACCGGGGAGCTGTTTTTT. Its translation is CASSQVALAGVTGELFF.

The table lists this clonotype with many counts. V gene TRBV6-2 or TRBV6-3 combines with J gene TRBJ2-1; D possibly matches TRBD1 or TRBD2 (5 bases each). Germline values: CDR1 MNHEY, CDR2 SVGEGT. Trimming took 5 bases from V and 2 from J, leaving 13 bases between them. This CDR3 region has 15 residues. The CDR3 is CASSRDGTAYNEQFF. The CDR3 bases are TGTGCCAGCAGTCGGGACGGGACGGCCTACAATGAGCAGTTCTTC.

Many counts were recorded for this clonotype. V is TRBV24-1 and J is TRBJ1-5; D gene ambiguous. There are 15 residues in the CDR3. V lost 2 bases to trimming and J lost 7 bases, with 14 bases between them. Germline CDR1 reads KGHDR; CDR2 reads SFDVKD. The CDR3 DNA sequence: TGTGCCACCAGTGATTCCCGGCGTTCGGCCCAGCCCCAGCATTTT. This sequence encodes CATSDSRRSAQPQHF.

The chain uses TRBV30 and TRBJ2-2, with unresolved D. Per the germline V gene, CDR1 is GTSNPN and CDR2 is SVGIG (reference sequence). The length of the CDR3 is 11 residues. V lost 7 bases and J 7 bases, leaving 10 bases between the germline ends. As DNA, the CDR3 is TGTGCCTCAGTAAGATACGGGGAGCTGTTTTTT. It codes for CASVRYGELFF.

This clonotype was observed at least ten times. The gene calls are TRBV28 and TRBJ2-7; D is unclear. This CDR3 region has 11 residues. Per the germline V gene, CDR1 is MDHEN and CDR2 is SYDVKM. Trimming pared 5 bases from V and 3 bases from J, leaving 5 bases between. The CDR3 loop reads CASSPYYEQYF. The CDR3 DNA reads TGTGCCAGCAGTCCTTACTACGAGCAGTACTTC.